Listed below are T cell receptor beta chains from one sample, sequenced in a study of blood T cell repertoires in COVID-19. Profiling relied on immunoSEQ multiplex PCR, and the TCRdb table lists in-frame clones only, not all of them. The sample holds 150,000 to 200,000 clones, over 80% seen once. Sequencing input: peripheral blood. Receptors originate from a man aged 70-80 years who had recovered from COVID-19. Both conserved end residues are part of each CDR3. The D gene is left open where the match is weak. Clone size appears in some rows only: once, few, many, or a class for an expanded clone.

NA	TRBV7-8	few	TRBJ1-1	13	TGTGCCAGCAGCTTAGCTGAGAGCACTGAAGCTTTCTTT	CASSLAESTEAFF
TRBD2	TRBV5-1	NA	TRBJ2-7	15	TGCGCCAGCAGCGGGAGCGGGGAGATGTACTACGAGCAGTACTTC	CASSGSGEMYYEQYF
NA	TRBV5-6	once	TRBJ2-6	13	TGTGCCAGCAGCCCTGACAGGGCCAACGTCCTGACTTTC	CASSPDRANVLTF
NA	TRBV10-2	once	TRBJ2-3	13	TGCGCCAGCAGTGACAGGGTGACAGATACGCAGTATTTT	CASSDRVTDTQYF
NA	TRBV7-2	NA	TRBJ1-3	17	TGTGCCAGCAGCTTAGTAGGGGGGGCCCCAACTGGAAACACCATATATTTT	CASSLVGGAPTGNTIYF
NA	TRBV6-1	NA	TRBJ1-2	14	TGTGCCAGCAGTGATCGAGTGTCTTACTATGGCTACACCTTC	CASSDRVSYYGYTF
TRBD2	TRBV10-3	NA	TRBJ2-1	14	TGTGCCATCAGTGAAACTAGCGGGAATAATGAGCAGTTCTTC	CAISETSGNNEQFF
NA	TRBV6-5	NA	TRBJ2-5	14	TGTGCCAGCAGTTCCGGGGGGCAGGGAGAGACCCAGTACTTC	CASSSGGQGETQYF
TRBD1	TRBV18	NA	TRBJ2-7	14	TGTGCCAGCTCACCAAGACAGGGGTTCTACGAGCAGTACTTC	CASSPRQGFYEQYF
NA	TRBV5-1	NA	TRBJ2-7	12	TGCGCCAGCAGCTTGGGTCAGGGGAGGCAGTACTTC	CASSLGQGRQYF
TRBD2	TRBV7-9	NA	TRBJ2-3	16	TGTGCCAGCAGCTTACCGCGGGGGAGTAGCACAGATACGCAGTATTTT	CASSLPRGSSTDTQYF
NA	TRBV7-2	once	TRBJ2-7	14	TGTGCCAGCAGCTTAGGGCGGAGCTCCTACGAGCAGTACTTC	CASSLGRSSYEQYF
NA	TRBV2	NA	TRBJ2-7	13	TGTGCCAGCAGTGGGGAGCTTTTGGGCGAGCAGTACTTC	CASSGELLGEQYF
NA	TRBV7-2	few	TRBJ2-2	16	TGTGCCAGCAGCCCACAGGACAGACGGACAACCGGGGAGCTGTTTTTT	CASSPQDRRTTGELFF
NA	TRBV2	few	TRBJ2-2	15	TGTGCCAGCAGTGAAAGGCAGCCAGGCACCGGGGAGCTGTTTTTT	CASSERQPGTGELFF
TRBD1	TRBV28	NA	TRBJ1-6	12	TGTGCCAGCAACCGACAGGGCCCACCCCTCCACTTT	CASNRQGPPLHF
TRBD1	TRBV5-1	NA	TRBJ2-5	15	TGCGCCAGCAGCCTGACCGGGACAGCGCAAGAGACCCAGTACTTC	CASSLTGTAQETQYF
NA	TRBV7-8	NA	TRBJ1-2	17	TGTGCCAGCAGCTTAATGGGGCGGACGGGACTCGACGAGGGCTACACCTTC	CASSLMGRTGLDEGYTF
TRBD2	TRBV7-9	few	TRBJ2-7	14	TGTGCCAGCAGCTTAGCCCTTAGCGGGTACGAGCAGTACTTC	CASSLALSGYEQYF
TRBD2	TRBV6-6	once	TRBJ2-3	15	TGTGCCAGCAGTTCAGCGGGAGGGCCGGCAGATACGCAGTATTTT	CASSSAGGPADTQYF
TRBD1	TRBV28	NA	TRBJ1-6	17	TGTGCCAGCAGTTTATTCGGAGGGACAGGGATCTCTTCACCCCTCCACTTT	CASSLFGGTGISSPLHF
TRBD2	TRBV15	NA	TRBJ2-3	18	TGTGCCACCAGCAGAGGCTTTCAGAGCGGGATAAACACAGATACGCAGTATTTT	CATSRGFQSGINTDTQYF
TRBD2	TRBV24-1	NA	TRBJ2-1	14	TGTGCCACCAGCCTAGCGGGACCATACAATGAGCAGTTCTTC	CATSLAGPYNEQFF
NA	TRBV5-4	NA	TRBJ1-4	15	TGTGCCAGCAGCTTCCAGGGGAGCGGTAATGAAAAACTGTTTTTT	CASSFQGSGNEKLFF
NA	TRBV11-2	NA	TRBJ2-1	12	TGTGCCAGCAGCCTCCCTGTCGGTGAGCAGTTCTTC	CASSLPVGEQFF
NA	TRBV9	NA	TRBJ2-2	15	TGTGCCAGCAGCGCTACTATCGTCAACACCGGGGAGCTGTTTTTT	CASSATIVNTGELFF
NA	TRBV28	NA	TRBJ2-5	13	TGTGCCAGCAGTTTTGGGGCGTCGGAGACCCAGTACTTC	CASSFGASETQYF
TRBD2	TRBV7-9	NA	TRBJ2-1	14	TGTGCCAGCAGCTCAGAGGGACTAGCGGGAACGCTGTTCTTC	CASSSEGLAGTLFF
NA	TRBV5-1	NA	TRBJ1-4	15	TGCGCCAGCAGCTTTTCGGAAAAGGGGAATGAAAAACTGTTTTTT	CASSFSEKGNEKLFF
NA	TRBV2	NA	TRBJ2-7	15	TGTGCCAGCAGGGTTTCATCGGTAGGGGACTACGAGCAGTACTTC	CASRVSSVGDYEQYF
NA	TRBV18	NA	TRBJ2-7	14	TGTGCCAGCTCTCAGCAGACAGGAGCCAACGAGCAGTACTTC	CASSQQTGANEQYF
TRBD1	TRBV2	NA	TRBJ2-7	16	TGTGCCAGCAGGAATACCGGGACAGGAGAAACCTACGAGCAGTACTTC	CASRNTGTGETYEQYF
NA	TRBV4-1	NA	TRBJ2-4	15	TGCGCCAGCAGCCAAGGGTTGTCAGGCGAAAACATTCAGTACTTC	CASSQGLSGENIQYF
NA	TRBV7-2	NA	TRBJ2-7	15	TGTGCCAGCAGCTTGGGCCAGGTGATCTCCTACGAGCAGTACTTC	CASSLGQVISYEQYF
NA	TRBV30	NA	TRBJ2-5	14	TGTGCCTGGAGGGATCGAAGGAGAGAAGAGACCCAGTACTTC	CAWRDRRREETQYF
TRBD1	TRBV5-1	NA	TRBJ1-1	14	TGCGCCAGCAGCACGACCCCAGGGGGCACTGAAGCTTTCTTT	CASSTTPGGTEAFF
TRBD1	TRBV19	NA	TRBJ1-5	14	TGTGCCAGTAGGCGGGACAGGGGGTCCCTGCCCCAGCATTTT	CASRRDRGSLPQHF
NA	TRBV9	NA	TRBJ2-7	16	TGTGCCAGCAGCGTAGATCCCCAGGCAGGGGGGTACGAGCAGTACTTC	CASSVDPQAGGYEQYF
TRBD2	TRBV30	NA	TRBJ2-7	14	TGTGCCTGGAGTGTCGGGGGGAGCAGTTGGGAGCAGTACTTC	CAWSVGGSSWEQYF
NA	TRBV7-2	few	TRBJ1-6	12	TGTGCCAGCAGCCTGTTCGGGGTCACCCTCCACTTT	CASSLFGVTLHF
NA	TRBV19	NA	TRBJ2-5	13	TGTGCCAGTAGTACCATCAGCCAAGAGACCCAGTACTTC	CASSTISQETQYF
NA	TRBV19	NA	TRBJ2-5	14	TGTGCCAGTAGTGTCCGCGGGCCCCTTGAGACCCAGTACTTC	CASSVRGPLETQYF
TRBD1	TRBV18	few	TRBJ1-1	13	TGTGCCAGCTCGCCGGGACAGGACACTGAAGCTTTCTTT	CASSPGQDTEAFF
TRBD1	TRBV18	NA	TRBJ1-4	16	TGTGCCAGCTCACCACCTCCAGGGACAGACAATGAAAAACTGTTTTTT	CASSPPPGTDNEKLFF
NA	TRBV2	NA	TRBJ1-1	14	TGTGCCAGCACCGGACAGATCATGAACACTGAAGCTTTCTTT	CASTGQIMNTEAFF
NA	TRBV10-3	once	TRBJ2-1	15	TGTGCCATCCAGCCTGGAGCGAGCTCCTACAATGAGCAGTTCTTC	CAIQPGASSYNEQFF
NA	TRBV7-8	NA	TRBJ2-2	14	TGTGCCAGCAGCTTAGTCAGGGAAGCCGGGGAGCTGTTTTTT	CASSLVREAGELFF
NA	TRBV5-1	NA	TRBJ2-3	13	TGCGCCAGCAGCTTGGCCGTCACAGATACGCAGTATTTT	CASSLAVTDTQYF
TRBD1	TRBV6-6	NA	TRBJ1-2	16	TGTGCCAGCAGCCGGGACAGGGATTCAAGGTTCTATGGCTACACCTTC	CASSRDRDSRFYGYTF
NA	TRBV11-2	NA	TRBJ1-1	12	TGTGCCAGCAGCTTAGGGTCTATAACTGTCGCTTTT	CASSLGSITVAF
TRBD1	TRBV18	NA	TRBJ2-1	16	TGTGCCAGCTCACCCCCGGGACAGGGTCCCTACAATGAGCAGTTCTTC	CASSPPGQGPYNEQFF
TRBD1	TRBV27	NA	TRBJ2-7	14	TGTGCCAGCAGTTTGGGGACAGGAAAATACGAGCAGTACTTC	CASSLGTGKYEQYF
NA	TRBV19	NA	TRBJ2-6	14	TGTGCCAGTAAGGACAGTTCGGGGGCCAACGTCCTGACTTTC	CASKDSSGANVLTF